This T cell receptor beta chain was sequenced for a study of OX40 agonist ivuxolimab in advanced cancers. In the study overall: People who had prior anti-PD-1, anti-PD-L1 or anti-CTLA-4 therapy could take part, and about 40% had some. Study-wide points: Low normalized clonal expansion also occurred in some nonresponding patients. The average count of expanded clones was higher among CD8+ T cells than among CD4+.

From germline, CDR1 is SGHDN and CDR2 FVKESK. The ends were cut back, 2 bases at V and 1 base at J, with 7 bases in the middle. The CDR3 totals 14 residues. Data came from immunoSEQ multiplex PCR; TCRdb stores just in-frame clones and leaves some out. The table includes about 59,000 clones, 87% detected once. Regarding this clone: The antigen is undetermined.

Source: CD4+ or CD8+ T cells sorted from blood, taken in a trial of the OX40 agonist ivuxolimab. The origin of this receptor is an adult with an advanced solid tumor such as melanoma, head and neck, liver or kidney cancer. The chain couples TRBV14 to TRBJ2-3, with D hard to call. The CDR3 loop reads CASSQHGGTDTQYF. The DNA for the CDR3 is TGTGCCAGCAGCCAACACGGCGGCACAGATACGCAGTATTTT.